A single sample gave rise to the 26 T cell receptor beta chains below, sequenced in a study of blood T cell repertoires in COVID-19. TCRdb's copy holds only in-frame clones and misses some; the assay was immunoSEQ multiplex PCR. The data contain hundreds of thousands of clones, 83% of them singletons. The sequencing input was peripheral blood. These receptors were taken from a woman aged 25-40 years with COVID-19, enrolled during active disease.

The chain couples TRBV5-4 to TRBJ1-6; 10 nucleotides agree with TRBD1. The CDR3 runs to 15 residues. J was trimmed by 9 bases and V by 0 bases; bases with no gene match: 3. Germline V gives CDR1 SGHNT, CDR2 YYREEE (reference sequence). The CDR3 reads CASSLADRGPSPLHF. DNA of the CDR3: TGTGCCAGCAGCTTGGCCGACAGGGGGCCTTCACCCCTCCACTTT.

Here the CDR3 DNA reads TGTGCCAGCAGCCCGGGGAAAGGCTACACCTTC. Protein product: CASSPGKGYTF. The V call is TRBV7-2, the J call TRBJ1-2; D gene uncertain. The CDR3 is 11 residues long. Trimming took off 5 bases at V and 8 bases at J, with 9 bases between the two ends. CDR1 and CDR2 from the germline V gene are SGHTA and FQGNSA.

The gene calls are TRBV5-4 and TRBJ2-7; 8 bases map to TRBD1. CDR3 length: 15 amino acids. Trimming took 0 bases from V and 7 from J; bases not matched to a gene: 9. CDR1 and CDR2 (germline): SGHNT, YYREEE (reference sequence). CDR3 coding DNA: TGTGCCAGCAGCTTGGTGGCAGGGGGCACGGGGGAGCAGTACTTC. Its translation: CASSLVAGGTGEQYF. Together with reference TRBV5-4 and TRBJ2-7, the CDR3 gives the full variable domain: ETGVTQSPTHLIKTRGQQVTLRCSSQSGHNTVSWYQQALGQGPQFIFQYYREEENGRGNFPPRFSGLQFPNYSSELNVNALELDDSALYLCASSLVAGGTGEQYFGPGTRLTVT.

The J gene is TRBJ2-3, the V gene TRBV7-2; D might be TRBD1 (6 bases). The CDR3 is 15 amino acids. Germline CDR1 and CDR2: SGHTA and FQGNSA. Between the trimmed V and J ends, which lost 3 bases and 3 bases, there was a span of 13 bases. The CDR3 here is CASSLQTGLTDTQYF. The CDR3 DNA reads TGTGCCAGCAGCTTGCAGACAGGCTTGACAGATACGCAGTATTTT.

The chain carries TRBV19 and TRBJ1-1; TRBD1 might be the D (5 bases). Per the germline V gene, CDR1 is LNHDA and CDR2 is SQIVND (reference sequence). This CDR3 contains 14 residues. The V end was cut by 6 bases, the J end by 1 base, with 12 bases between. CDR3 in amino acids: CASSLGGSNTEAFF. The CDR3 bases are TGTGCCAGTAGCCTCGGGGGGTCGAACACTGAAGCTTTCTTT.

The rearrangement uses TRBV18 and TRBJ2-6, with TRBD1 matching over 9 bases. After removal of 6 bases from V and 0 bases from J, the junction contained 6 bases not matched to a gene. CDR1 is KGHSH, CDR2 LQKENI, per germline. This CDR3 region has 17 residues. The CDR3 sequence: CASSGGQGTSGANVLTF. The CDR3 nucleotides are TGTGCCAGCTCCGGGGGACAGGGTACCTCTGGGGCCAACGTCCTGACTTTC.

The V gene is TRBV25-1, the J gene TRBJ2-7; TRBD1 matches at 7 bases. The CDR3 is 17 residues long. V was pared by 7 bases and J by 3 bases, with 18 bases of the junction left unmatched. Germline V lookup: CDR1 MGHDK, CDR2 SYGVNS. The CDR3 DNA reads TGTGCCAGCACTTACATCCTGGGGGACAGTCGACTCTACGAGCAGTACTTC. This translates into CASTYILGDSRLYEQYF.

The genes are TRBV7-8 and TRBJ1-5, with D perhaps matching TRBD1 (5 bases). Germline V CDR1 and CDR2: SGHVS, FQNEAQ. The germline V and J ends were trimmed by 9 bases and 7 bases, with 13 bases remaining between them. The CDR3 has 12 residues. As DNA, the CDR3 is TGTGCCAGGCCCTTAGCAGGGCAGCCCCAGCATTTT. This encodes CARPLAGQPQHF.

The chain employs TRBV4-2 and TRBJ1-1; no clear D. The CDR3 runs 16 residues. V was cut by 4 bases and J by 6 bases, with 21 bases left in between. In germline, CDR1 is LGHNA, CDR2 YNFKEQ. The CDR3 nucleotides read TGTGCCAGCAGCCCCAATGTTAGGAGTATATCGGCTGAAGCTTTCTTT. Protein: CASSPNVRSISAEAFF.

This clone turned up a few times. The chain employs TRBV4-3 and TRBJ1-2, with TRBD1 matching over 10 bases. CDR1 and CDR2 (germline): LGHNA, YSLEER. Trimming took 3 bases from V and 7 from J; bases not matched to a gene: 8. The CDR3 consists of 15 residues. The CDR3, as DNA: TGCGCCAGCAGCCACTCACCCGGGACAGGGGTTGGCTACACCTTC. This encodes CASSHSPGTGVGYTF.

This clone was seen just once. The chain links TRBV7-3 to TRBJ1-6, with D tentatively TRBD1 (6 bases). Germline V gene data show CDR1 as SGHTA and CDR2 as FQGTGA. The CDR3 covers 14 residues. V gave up 2 bases and J gave up 11 bases, with 13 bases separating them. The CDR3 DNA reads as TGTGCCAGCAGCTTACAGGAGGGGGGGACACCCCTCCACTTT. Translating it yields CASSLQEGGTPLHF.

This chain uses TRBV7-2 with TRBJ2-2; D not certain. Germline loops: CDR1 SGHTA, CDR2 FQGNSA. The CDR3 totals 14 residues. Trimming left V 1 base short and J 6 bases short, with 9 bases between. The CDR3 region is CASSLGLLAGELFF. CDR3 coding DNA: TGTGCCAGCAGCTTAGGATTATTAGCCGGGGAGCTGTTTTTT.

This sequence joins TRBV21-1 and TRBJ2-5; the DNA was not used to check the table's D call, TRBD2. TRBV21-1 is an annotated pseudogene. The CDR3 totals 15 residues. For the CDR3, the DNA is TGTGCCAGCAGCAAATATCGGGGGGTGGTGGAGACCCAGTACTTC. Its protein product is CASSKYRGVVETQYF.

This chain links TRBV9 with TRBJ2-2, with 12 nucleotides matching TRBD2. This CDR3 region has 17 residues. J gave up 4 bases and V 3 bases, and 7 bases lay outside the gene matches. Looked up from germline, CDR1 is SGDLS and CDR2 is YYNGEE. The CDR3 region has the DNA TGTGCCAGCAGCGCCGAAGGACTAGCGGGAATCACCGGGGAGCTGTTTTTT. It yields the protein CASSAEGLAGITGELFF.

This clone showed up just once. The V call is TRBV27, the J call TRBJ2-1; 7 positions match TRBD1. The CDR3 extends over 16 amino acids. With V trimmed by 7 bases and J by 9 bases, 18 bases remained unmatched. Per germline, CDR1 MNHEY and CDR2 SMNVEV (reference sequence). CDR3 protein: CASNPGLRDSTPEQFF. CDR3 nucleotides: TGTGCCAGCAACCCGGGCCTACGGGACAGTACGCCTGAGCAGTTCTTC.

CDR3 bases: TGTGCCAGCAGCAAGGGACTAGCAGGCGAGACCCAGTACTTC. This gives the protein CASSKGLAGETQYF. The chain joins TRBV11-2 to TRBJ2-5; 9 positions agree with TRBD2. The CDR3 length is 14 residues. Germline CDR1 and CDR2: SGHAT and FQNNGV. V dropped 5 bases and J dropped 5; count of bases not matched to a gene: 6.

The chain couples TRBV7-3 to TRBJ1-4; TRBD1 matches at 8 bases. Germline trimming cut 11 bases from V and 8 bases from J; bases unmatched to any gene: 13. The CDR3 is 14 residues long. Per germline, CDR1 SGHTA and CDR2 FQGTGA. The CDR3 bases are TGTGCCTCCAAGGCCGACAGGGGATCCGAAAAACTGTTTTTT. This translates into CASKADRGSEKLFF. The full variable domain, in which reference TRBV7-3 and TRBJ1-4 provide the parts outside the CDR3, is GAGVSQTPSNKVTEKGKYVELRCDPISGHTALYWYRQSLGQGPEFLIYFQGTGAADDSGLPNDRFFAVRPEGSVSTLKIQRTERGDSAVYLCASKADRGSEKLFFGSGTQLSVL.

Only a few counts were recorded for this clone. The chain recombines TRBV7-2 with TRBJ2-5, with 7 bases identical to TRBD1. Germline V CDR1 and CDR2: SGHTA, FQGNSA. Trimming took 6 bases from V and 7 from J; bases not matched to a gene: 11. The CDR3 spans 14 residues. DNA of the CDR3: TGTGCCAGCAGGATGGACAGGTCCCAGGGGACCCAGTACTTC. Translating it yields CASRMDRSQGTQYF.

The rearrangement joins TRBV28 to TRBJ2-1; possibly TRBD2 for D (6 bases). Germline loops: CDR1 MDHEN, CDR2 SYDVKM. V was pared by 5 bases and J by 5 bases, with 13 bases between. The CDR3 runs 14 residues. The CDR3 nucleotides are TGTGCCAGCAGTCCAGGGACTGTGAACAATGAGCAGTTCTTC. It encodes CASSPGTVNNEQFF.

The rearrangement joins TRBV7-2 to TRBJ1-2; D may be TRBD1 (6 bases). The V end was cut by 2 bases, the J end by 3 bases, with 10 bases between. Germline CDR1 is SGHTA and CDR2 is FQGNSA. The CDR3 loop spans 14 amino acids. The CDR3 is CASSLLQGDYGYTF. The CDR3 bases are TGTGCCAGCAGCTTATTACAGGGAGACTATGGCTACACCTTC.

This chain joins TRBV5-1 and TRBJ1-1; 7 bases are a match to TRBD1. J gave up 2 bases and V 4 bases, and 5 bases lay outside the gene matches. CDR1 SGHRS and CDR2 YFSETQ come from the germline V gene. The CDR3 has 14 residues. CDR3 in DNA: TGCGCCAGCAGCGTCGGGACAGCAAACACTGAAGCTTTCTTT. Encoded protein: CASSVGTANTEAFF. The variable domain in full, completed from reference TRBV5-1 and TRBJ1-1, reads KAGVTQTPRYLIKTRGQQVTLSCSPISGHRSVSWYQQTPGQGLQFLFEYFSETQRNKGNFPGRFSGRQFSNSRSEMNVSTLELGDSALYLCASSVGTANTEAFFGQGTRLTVV.

J is TRBJ2-7 and V is TRBV28; possibly TRBD1 for D (5 bases). This CDR3 contains 15 residues. The V gene's germline CDR1 is MDHEN and CDR2 SYDVKM. Trimming stripped 1 base from V and 0 bases from J, with 10 bases between. The DNA for the CDR3 is TGTGCCAGCAGTTTATCAGGGCTAACCTCCTACGAGCAGTACTTC. Translated, it gives CASSLSGLTSYEQYF.

This chain links TRBV27 with TRBJ2-2; TRBD2 aligns across 14 bases. In germline, CDR1 is MNHEY, CDR2 SMNVEV (reference sequence). The CDR3 is 17 amino acids. After removal of 6 bases from V and 4 bases from J, the junction contained 7 bases not matched to a gene. The CDR3 here is CASSMGLAGVLTGELFF. CDR3 sequence (DNA): TGTGCCAGCAGCATGGGACTAGCGGGAGTACTCACCGGGGAGCTGTTTTTT.

CDR3 sequence (DNA): TGTGCCAGCAGCTTGACCCAGGGGGACTCTGGAAACACCATATATTTT. This codes for CASSLTQGDSGNTIYF. V is TRBV7-9 and J is TRBJ1-3; 7 bases map to TRBD1. The CDR3 is 16 amino acids. V lost 3 bases, J lost 0 bases, and 5 bases stayed unmatched. Germline-derived CDR1 and CDR2 are SEHNR and FQNEAQ (reference sequence). The full variable domain, with the rest looked up from reference TRBV7-9 and TRBJ1-3, is DTGVSQNPRHKITKRGQNVTFRCDPISEHNRLYWYRQTLGQGPEFLTYFQNEAQLEKSRLLSDRFSAERPKGSFSTLEIQRTEQGDSAMYLCASSLTQGDSGNTIYFGEGSWLTVV.

The chain carries TRBV6-4 and TRBJ1-1; no reliable D call. The CDR3 covers 13 residues. Trimming removed 6 bases at V and 5 bases at J, with 13 bases between. CDR1 and CDR2 from the germline V gene are MRHNA and SNTAGT. The CDR3, as DNA: TGTGCCAGCAGCTTGACGGGAGCTACTGAAGCTTTCTTT. Residues: CASSLTGATEAFF.

This clone was found many times. V and J are TRBV27 and TRBJ1-2; D perhaps matches TRBD1 (5 bases). Germline CDR1 and CDR2: MNHEY and SMNVEV (reference sequence). The CDR3 loop spans 14 amino acids. Trimming removed 0 bases from V and 2 bases from J, with 7 bases in between. DNA for the CDR3: TGTGCCAGCAGTTTATCGGCAGGGAACTATGGCTACACCTTC. Amino acids: CASSLSAGNYGYTF.